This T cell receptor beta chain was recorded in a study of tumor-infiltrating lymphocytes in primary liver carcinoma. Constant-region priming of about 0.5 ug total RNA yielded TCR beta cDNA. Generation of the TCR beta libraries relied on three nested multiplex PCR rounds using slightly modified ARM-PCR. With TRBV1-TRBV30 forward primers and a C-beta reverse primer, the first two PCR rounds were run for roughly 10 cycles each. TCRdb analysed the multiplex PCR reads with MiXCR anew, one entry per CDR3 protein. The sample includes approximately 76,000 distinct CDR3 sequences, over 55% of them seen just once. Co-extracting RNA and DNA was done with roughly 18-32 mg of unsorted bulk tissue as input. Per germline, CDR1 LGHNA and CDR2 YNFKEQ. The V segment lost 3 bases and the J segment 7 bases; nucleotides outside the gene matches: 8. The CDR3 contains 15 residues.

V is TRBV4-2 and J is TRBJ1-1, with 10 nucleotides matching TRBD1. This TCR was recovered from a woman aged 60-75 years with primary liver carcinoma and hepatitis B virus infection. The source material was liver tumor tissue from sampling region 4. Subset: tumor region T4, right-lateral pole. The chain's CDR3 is CASSQGQGTLIEAFF. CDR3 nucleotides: TGTGCCAGCAGCCAGGGACAGGGGACGTTGATTGAAGCTTTCTTT.